This passage covers 25 T cell receptor beta chains from one sample sequenced in a study of T cells after yellow fever vaccination (dated by TCRdb to the late 2010s). Taken with the paper, the label for treatment or condition translates to: live attenuated yellow fever vaccine strain. Library generation was performed with 5' RACE. For sequencing, an Illumina HiSeq 2500 was employed. TCRdb reworked the public reads: Q25 trimming with fastp, MiXCR clone assembly, productive beta chains retained. A single entry per CDR3 protein holds the most common genes and DNA from its merged rows. This sample holds some 500,000 distinct CDR3 sequences; roughly 13% were observed only once. The top ten clonotypes cover over 11% of the sample. This specimen consisted of PBMCs, obtained on the day of the yellow fever booster vaccination. The receptor source for this set is a man younger than 45 who received the YFV17D yellow fever vaccine.

This clonotype was detected a few times. The J gene is TRBJ2-4, the V gene TRBV7-3; TRBD1 matches 10 bases. The CDR3 spans 16 residues. Germline loops: CDR1 SGHTA, CDR2 FQGTGA. V shed 2 bases and J 5 bases; nucleotides not matched to a gene: 6. The CDR3 here is CASSLAGTGAQNIQYF. Written as DNA, the CDR3 is TGTGCCAGCAGCTTAGCAGGGACAGGGGCCCAAAACATTCAGTACTTC.

This clonotype has only a few counts. The V call is TRBV27, the J call TRBJ2-4, with D perhaps given as TRBD1 or TRBD2 (5 bases each). CDR3 length: 16 residues. Germline V gene data show CDR1 as MNHEY and CDR2 as SMNVEV (reference sequence). V lost 6 bases and J lost 2, with 17 bases in between. CDR3 loop: CASSSGTARPKNIQYF. The DNA of the CDR3 is TGTGCCAGCAGCTCCGGGACCGCGCGGCCCAAAAACATTCAGTACTTC.

This clonotype has at least ten counts. The rearrangement joins TRBV25-1 to TRBJ2-2; TRBD2 agrees at 7 bases. J gave up 6 bases and V 3 bases, and 4 bases lay outside the gene matches. The CDR3 consists of 14 residues. CDR1 and CDR2 (germline): MGHDK, SYGVNS. The CDR3 reads CASSDPRGAGELFF. The CDR3 nucleotides are TGTGCCAGCAGTGATCCCCGGGGGGCCGGGGAGCTGTTTTTT.

This clonotype showed up many times. The rearrangement links TRBV6-1 to TRBJ1-1; D possibly corresponds to TRBD1 (6 bases). V lost 6 bases to trimming and J lost 2 bases, with 16 bases between them. Germline V gene lookup returns CDR1 MNHNS and CDR2 SASEGT. CDR3 length equals 15 residues. The CDR3 nucleotides read TGTGCCAGCAGACCAAGCACAGGGACTAACACTGAAGCTTTCTTT. This encodes CASRPSTGTNTEAFF.

The chain links TRBV6-7 to TRBJ2-7; TRBD2 matches 10 bases. TRBV6-7 is labeled an ORF, and its function is uncertain. V gave up 5 bases and J gave up 5 bases; unmatched junction bases: 9. The length of the CDR3 is 15 residues. CDR3 nucleotides: TGTGCCAGCAGTCCCGAGCGGGAGGGCCGAGACGAGCAGTACTTC. The encoded protein is CASSPEREGRDEQYF.

This clonotype was observed at least ten times. J is TRBJ2-1 and V is TRBV5-5, with 9 nucleotides matching TRBD2. The CDR3 spans 17 residues. Germline CDR1 SGHKS, CDR2 YYEKEE (reference sequence). J lost 8 bases, V lost 5 bases, and 17 bases had no gene match. The CDR3 DNA is TGTGCCAGCAGGATATTGACTAGCGGACCTGGGCGGGATGAGCAGTTCTTC. The encoded protein is CASRILTSGPGRDEQFF.

This clonotype came up a few times. The chain recombines TRBV5-1 with TRBJ1-3; 7 nucleotides align to TRBD1. V gave up 0 bases and J gave up 2 bases; unmatched junction bases: 5. Germline-derived CDR1 and CDR2 are SGHRS and YFSETQ. There are 16 residues in the CDR3. The CDR3 DNA follows: TGCGCCAGCAGCTTGGACTCCGGGACAGCTGGAAACACCATATATTTT. This encodes CASSLDSGTAGNTIYF.

Only a few counts were recorded for this clonotype. V is TRBV29-1 and J is TRBJ2-7; 9 positions match TRBD1. Losses at the gene ends were 5 bases for V and 4 bases for J; bases not matched to a gene: 3. The germline gives CDR1 SQVTM, CDR2 ANQGSEA. The CDR3 totals 12 residues. The DNA of the CDR3 is TGCAGCGTTTGGGACAGGGTGTACGAGCAGTACTTC. Protein sequence: CSVWDRVYEQYF.

This clonotype was counted a few times. The chain is built from TRBV21-1 and TRBJ2-2; TRBD2 was called by the table and not checked on the DNA. TRBV21-1 is marked as a pseudogene. CDR3 size: 15 residues. The DNA of the CDR3 is TGTGCCAGCAGTAAAAGGGGGGAGGGCACCGGGGAGCTGTTTTTT. Its translation: CASSKRGEGTGELFF.

About this clonotype itself: This may be a read error, as it is one base from a much larger clone. The chain joins TRBV7-2 to TRBJ2-5, with no clear D. Germline V gene data show CDR1 as SGHTA and CDR2 as FQGNSA. The CDR3 extends over 13 amino acids. The CDR3 loop reads CASSLGLGETHYF. CDR3 DNA: TGTGCCAGCAGCTTAGGTCTAGGAGAGACCCACTACTTC.

This clonotype was seen at least ten times. This sequence joins TRBV7-2 and TRBJ2-5; TRBD1 or TRBD2 may be the D gene (6 bases each). This CDR3 has 14 residues. V lost 5 bases to trimming and J lost 4 bases, with 14 bases between them. Germline CDR1 is SGHTA and CDR2 is FQGNSA. The CDR3: CASSLEGGVETQYF. For the CDR3, the DNA is TGTGCCAGCAGCCTCGAGGGGGGAGTAGAGACCCAGTACTTC. Full variable domain (missing parts from reference TRBV7-2 and TRBJ2-5): GAGVSQSPSNKVTEKGKDVELRCDPISGHTALYWYRQSLGQGLEFLIYFQGNSAPDKSGLPSDRFSAERTGGSVSTLTIQRTQQEDSAVYLCASSLEGGVETQYFGPGTRLLVL.

This clonotype was seen a handful of times. The rearrangement joins TRBV27 to TRBJ2-1; the D is unclear. From germline, CDR1 is MNHEY and CDR2 SMNVEV (reference sequence). V was shortened by 4 bases and J by 9 bases, with 10 bases between the two germline ends. The CDR3 runs to 12 residues. The CDR3 DNA reads TGTGCCAGCAGTTCTGGACGGATTGAGCAGTTCTTC. Its translation: CASSSGRIEQFF.

The V call is TRBV28, the J call TRBJ2-7, with no clear D. This CDR3 comprises 14 residues. Trimming cost V 5 bases and J 5 bases, with 16 bases left between them. Germline V gives CDR1 MDHEN, CDR2 SYDVKM. As DNA, the CDR3 is TGTGCCAGCAGTCCCTTCGTGACGGTCAACGAGCAGTACTTC. Its protein product is CASSPFVTVNEQYF. The full variable domain, completed using reference TRBV28 and TRBJ2-7, is DVKVTQSSRYLVKRTGEKVFLECVQDMDHENMFWYRQDPGLGLRLIYFSYDVKMKEKGDIPEGYSVSREKKERFSLILESASTNQTSMYLCASSPFVTVNEQYFGPGTRLTVT.

The chain carries TRBV18 and TRBJ2-7, with TRBD2 matching 12 bases. This CDR3 comprises 18 residues. Trimming cost V 3 bases and J 6 bases; bases outside gene matches: 15. Germline CDR1 KGHSH, CDR2 LQKENI. The CDR3 bases are TGTGCCAGCTCACCCGGGGTTACTAGCGGGAGGATAGCCTTCGAGCAGTACTTC. It encodes CASSPGVTSGRIAFEQYF.

A remark on this clonotype: A much more abundant neighbour one base away suggests this may be a read error. The chain has TRBV7-2 and TRBJ2-5, with D tentatively TRBD2 (6 bases). The germline V gene encodes CDR1 SGHTA and CDR2 FQGNSA. The CDR3 length is 16 residues. The CDR3 loop is CDSSSWGLSSQETQYF. DNA of the CDR3: TGTGACAGCAGCTCCTGGGGACTGTCCTCCCAAGAGACCCAGTACTTC. Filled out from reference TRBV7-2 and TRBJ2-5, the complete variable domain reads GAGVSQSPSNKVTEKGKDVELRCDPISGHTALYWYRQSLGQGLEFLIYFQGNSAPDKSGLPSDRFSAERTGGSVSTLTIQRTQQEDSAVYLCDSSSWGLSSQETQYFGPGTRLLVL.

V is TRBV9 and J is TRBJ2-1; the D gene could be TRBD1 or TRBD2 (5 bases each). The germline CDR1 and CDR2 sequences are SGDLS and YYNGEE. The CDR3 runs to 12 residues. The V gene lost 3 bases and the J gene lost 6 bases, with 7 bases spanning the gap. CDR3 in DNA: TGTGCCAGCAGCGGGGACGTCAATGAGCAGTTCTTC. The encoded protein is CASSGDVNEQFF.

This chain links TRBV20-1 with TRBJ2-3, with 7 bases fitting TRBD2. The CDR3 extends over 15 amino acids. With V trimmed by 6 bases and J by 6 bases, 15 bases remained unmatched. CDR1 and CDR2 from the germline V gene are DFQATT and SNEGSKA (reference sequence). This chain's CDR3 is CSATNPGRARDTQYF. The CDR3 bases are TGCAGTGCAACTAACCCGGGGAGGGCACGGGATACGCAGTATTTT.

This chain uses TRBV28 with TRBJ2-7; TRBD1 matches 12 bases. This CDR3 has 15 amino acids. The V gene end was trimmed by 7 bases and the J gene end by 4 bases; junction bases not matched to a gene: 8. Germline CDR1 MDHEN, CDR2 SYDVKM. The CDR3 is CASTSWDRGQYEQYF. The CDR3 coding sequence is TGTGCCAGCACCTCCTGGGACAGGGGGCAATACGAGCAGTACTTC.

CDR3 loop: CASSTQGPLEAFF. Written as DNA, the CDR3 is TGTGCCAGCAGTACACAGGGTCCTCTCGAAGCTTTCTTT. The J gene is TRBJ1-1, the V gene TRBV12-3 or TRBV12-4; possibly TRBD1 for D (6 bases). V was cut by 5 bases and J by 8 bases, with 15 bases left in between. This CDR3 is built from 13 residues.

This clonotype has ten or more counts. The V and J genes are TRBV5-1 and TRBJ2-1, with TRBD2 matching over 8 bases. The length of the CDR3 is 16 residues. J was trimmed by 1 base and V by 0 bases; bases with no gene match: 3. Germline CDR1 reads SGHRS; CDR2 reads YFSETQ. The CDR3 nucleotides are TGCGCCAGCAGCTTGGCGTCTAGCGGGTCCTACAATGAGCAGTTCTTC. Amino acids: CASSLASSGSYNEQFF.

This rearrangement joins TRBV6-1 to TRBJ1-6, with 10 bases aligning to TRBD1. Losses at the gene ends were 5 bases for V and 9 bases for J; bases not matched to a gene: 10. This CDR3 region has 16 residues. Germline CDR1 reads MNHNS; CDR2 reads SASEGT. The CDR3 here is CASSPGTGDFVSPLHF. The CDR3 bases are TGTGCCAGCAGTCCAGGGACAGGGGACTTTGTTTCACCCCTCCACTTT.

This chain joins TRBV19 and TRBJ2-7, with D maybe TRBD2 (5 bases). The CDR3 runs to 13 residues. Germline loops: CDR1 LNHDA, CDR2 SQIVND (reference sequence). V lost 9 bases, J lost 0 bases, and 12 bases lay in between. CDR3 in amino acids: CARETRNSYEQYF. The CDR3, as DNA: TGTGCCAGAGAAACTAGAAACTCCTACGAGCAGTACTTC.

In regard to this clonotype: Germline and junction disagree at one end, which may indicate a read error. The chain couples TRBV11-2 to TRBJ2-1; 13 bases fit TRBD2. The CDR3 is made up of 18 amino acids. Germline V gives CDR1 SGHAT, CDR2 FQNNGV. CDR3 in amino acids: CASSSTSGRHLSHNEQFF. In nucleotides, the CDR3 is TGTGCCAGCAGCTCGACTAGCGGGAGGCATCTCTCCCACAATGAGCAGTTCTTC.

This clonotype was detected a few times. The rearrangement joins TRBV20-1 to TRBJ1-4; D gene unclear. The V end lost 0 bases, the J end lost 4 bases, and 9 bases lay between the germline ends. The CDR3 totals 14 residues. Per germline, CDR1 DFQATT and CDR2 SNEGSKA (reference sequence). CDR3 bases: TGCAGTGCTAGAGATTTCGGAAATAATGAAAAACTGTTTTTT. Its protein is CSARDFGNNEKLFF.

V and J are TRBV20-1 and TRBJ2-3; TRBD2 might be the D (6 bases). CDR1 DFQATT and CDR2 SNEGSKA come from the germline V gene (reference sequence). This CDR3 is 15 amino acids long. V lost 1 base and J 7 bases, leaving 18 bases between the germline ends. CDR3 coding DNA: TGCAGTGCTAGAGGCGTCGGGAGCAGCCCCCATACGCAGTATTTT. Translated: CSARGVGSSPHTQYF.